This T cell receptor beta chain derives from a study of regulatory T cells in long-lasting Graves disease. Ten or more counts support this clonotype. Library construction for TCR beta used iRepertoire HTBI primers and Arm-PCR of CDR3 regions. TCRdb re-analysed the multiplex PCR reads in MiXCR, keeping a single row per CDR3 protein. The sample records a few hundred thousand distinct CDR3 sequences, 15% being singletons. Time point in this sample: newly diagnosed GD, antithyroid drugs for less than 3 months. The authors made the TCR library using RNA they extracted from PBMCs. This CDR3 comprises 15 residues. Looked up from germline, CDR1 is ENHRY and CDR2 is SYGVKD. The J segment lost 1 base and the V segment lost 4 bases, leaving 3 bases of the junction unmatched. These same data were also listed under a study on T cells in Graves' hyperthyroidism and ophthalmopathy. From that paper: Stability of Graves' hyperthyroidism was defined as absent ophthalmopathy progression within 18 months. Patients aged 18 to 65 with hyperthyroidism were newly diagnosed, with duration under 2 months.

The material was peripheral blood mononuclear cells (PBMCs), obtained at new diagnosis, from a patient treated with antithyroid drugs. The J gene is TRBJ1-5, the V gene TRBV10-3, with 8 nucleotides matching TRBD1. This sequence was found in a woman between 40 and 55 years old with Graves disease. The CDR3 loop is CAISAGQESNQPQHF. CDR3 sequence (DNA): TGTGCCATCAGTGCGGGACAGGAGAGCAATCAGCCCCAGCATTTT.